One sample yielded the 26 T cell receptor beta chains listed below, sequenced in a study of sequential checkpoint blockade in melanoma. The treatment denotes: randomized to nivolumab then ipilimumab (arm A) or the reverse (arm B). The method was immunoSEQ multiplex PCR; TCRdb's version includes in-frame clones alone and lacks a portion of them. The sample holds about 5,500 clones, under 45% seen once. The source material was tumor tissue (inferred from file names), sampled from a patient given nivolumab and ipilimumab in sequence. These receptors were obtained from a human donor with melanoma.

This clone has a single count. The chain combines TRBV25-1 with TRBJ2-1; D gene unclear. Trimming shortened V by 5 bases and J by 4 bases, and 12 bases separated the two germline ends. CDR1 is MGHDK, CDR2 SYGVNS, per germline. CDR3 length: 14 residues. In DNA, the CDR3 is TGTGCCAGCAGTCCCACCCTTAGATACAATGAGCAGTTCTTC. It translates to CASSPTLRYNEQFF.

This clone is categorized as medium-sized. The V call is TRBV19, the J call TRBJ1-1; D may be TRBD1 (6 bases). Trimming removed 6 bases at V and 2 bases at J, with 22 bases between. CDR3 length: 17 residues. CDR1 and CDR2 (germline): LNHDA, SQIVND (reference sequence). The CDR3 DNA reads TGTGCCAGTAGCCACAGGGTCCCCATACTCCTAAACACTGAAGCTTTCTTT. Protein: CASSHRVPILLNTEAFF.

This clone qualifies as medium-sized. CDR3 coding DNA: TGTGCCAGCAGCTCCAAGACGGAATATAATTTTCCCCTCCACTTT. Amino acids: CASSSKTEYNFPLHF. The gene calls are TRBV7-6 and TRBJ1-6; D gene unclear. The V gene lost 4 bases and the J gene lost 13 bases, with 20 bases spanning the gap. This CDR3 is 15 amino acids long. Germline lookup yields CDR1 SGHVS and CDR2 FNYEAQ.

This clone was observed a handful of times. The gene calls are TRBV18 and TRBJ2-3; D is perhaps TRBD1 (5 bases). Trimming left V 2 bases short and J 0 bases short, with 9 bases between. Germline CDR1 reads KGHSH; CDR2 reads LQKENI. The CDR3 runs 15 residues. CDR3 residues: CASSPVAGSTDTQYF. As DNA, the CDR3 is TGTGCCAGCTCACCAGTTGCAGGGAGCACAGATACGCAGTATTTT.

The chain employs TRBV6-8 and TRBJ2-6; 8 nucleotides agree with TRBD1. The CDR3 runs 18 residues. Unmatched junction bases numbered 11, after V lost 7 bases and J lost 0 bases. Germline V gene lookup returns CDR1 MNHGY and CDR2 SAAAGT. Here the CDR3 reads CASTFLDRGGSGANVLTF. The CDR3 DNA sequence: TGTGCCAGCACTTTTCTAGACAGGGGCGGCTCTGGGGCCAACGTCCTGACTTTC.

The chain is built from TRBV19 and TRBJ2-7, with D unclear. Germline CDR1 reads LNHDA; CDR2 reads SQIVND (reference sequence). The CDR3 is 14 amino acids. The V end lost 2 bases, the J end lost 6 bases, and 14 bases lay between the germline ends. This CDR3 is CASSINLVISEQYF. The CDR3 DNA reads as TGTGCCAGTAGTATAAATCTCGTTATCAGCGAGCAGTACTTC.

J is TRBJ1-2 and V is TRBV4-1; a possible D gene is TRBD1 (6 bases). CDR1 is MGHRA and CDR2 is YSYEKL in the germline V gene. This CDR3 contains 19 residues. Deletions cut 0 bases from V and 8 bases from J, with 28 bases between. In DNA, the CDR3 is TGCGCCAGCAGCCAAGATCGGGGGGCAGGGGTTAGGGCTAAGGACGGCTACACCTTC. It codes for CASSQDRGAGVRAKDGYTF.

A few counts support this clone. The chain uses TRBV9 and TRBJ1-1; tentative D call: TRBD1 (6 bases). From germline, CDR1 is SGDLS and CDR2 YYNGEE. The CDR3 contains 14 residues. The germline V and J ends were trimmed by 3 bases and 5 bases, with 14 bases remaining between them. CDR3 coding DNA: TGTGCCAGCAGCGAACAGGGTGCAGGGACTGAAGCTTTCTTT. The encoded protein is CASSEQGAGTEAFF.

Within the sample, this clone is medium-sized. The rearrangement uses TRBV28 and TRBJ2-7; 7 nucleotides line up with TRBD2. This CDR3 comprises 15 residues. With V trimmed by 7 bases and J by 4 bases, 13 bases remained unmatched. CDR1 and CDR2 (germline): MDHEN, SYDVKM. The CDR3 DNA is TGTGCCAGCAACCAACTTGGCGGGAGCGGGTACGAGCAGTACTTC. Amino acids: CASNQLGGSGYEQYF.

This clone was seen a few times. The chain has TRBV6-7 and TRBJ2-1; D is ambiguous. TRBV6-7 is identified as an open reading frame with a role that is uncertain. V was pared by 5 bases and J by 15 bases, with 20 bases between. The CDR3 is made up of 13 amino acids. CDR3 amino acids: CASSQRQAPPGFF. CDR3 bases: TGTGCCAGCAGTCAGAGACAAGCCCCGCCGGGGTTCTTC.

The chain is built from TRBV29-1 and TRBJ1-1; 7 bases line up with TRBD1. The CDR3 consists of 13 residues. J gave up 4 bases and V 5 bases, and 7 bases lay outside the gene matches. CDR1 and CDR2 from the germline V gene are SQVTM and ANQGSEA. This CDR3 reads CSVLPTGTTEAFF. The CDR3 nucleotides are TGCAGCGTTTTGCCGACAGGGACCACTGAAGCTTTCTTT.

The V call is TRBV10-2, the J call TRBJ2-7; 8 bases match TRBD1. The V gene's germline CDR1 is WSHSY and CDR2 SAAADI. The CDR3 is 14 amino acids. The J segment lost 5 bases and the V segment lost 4 bases, leaving 7 bases of the junction unmatched. CDR3 nucleotides: TGCGCCAGCAGTGGAGGACAGGGCCCCAACGAGCAGTACTTC. Translating it yields CASSGGQGPNEQYF.

J is TRBJ2-1 and V is TRBV25-1; D call uncertain. The CDR3 has 18 residues. CDR1 is MGHDK, CDR2 SYGVNS, per germline. V lost 0 bases, J lost 5 bases, and 20 bases lay in between. The CDR3 DNA is TGTGCCAGCAGTGAATATCGGACCCGGGCTAACAGAAACAATGAGCAGTTCTTC. It yields the protein CASSEYRTRANRNNEQFF.

The V call is TRBV19, the J call TRBJ2-7; TRBD1 aligns across 7 bases. The CDR3 sequence is 14 residues long. In germline, CDR1 is LNHDA, CDR2 SQIVND (reference sequence). V lost 3 bases and J lost 6; bases outside the gene matches: 8. This CDR3 reads CASSIMTGTSEQYF. The CDR3 DNA follows: TGTGCCAGTAGTATCATGACAGGGACGAGCGAGCAGTACTTC.

The rearrangement links TRBV18 to TRBJ2-7; weak D call: TRBD1 (6 bases). The V gene lost 4 bases and the J gene lost 3 bases, with 10 bases spanning the gap. CDR1 is KGHSH and CDR2 is LQKENI in the germline V gene. This CDR3 is built from 13 residues. CDR3 nucleotide sequence: TGTGCCAGCTCACTCTTACAGGGCTACGAGCAGTACTTC. Its protein is CASSLLQGYEQYF. The entire variable domain, with the rest obtained from reference TRBV18 and TRBJ2-7, is as follows: NAGVMQNPRHLVRRRGQEARLRCSPMKGHSHVYWYRQLPEEGLKFMVYLQKENIIDESGMPKERFSAEFPKEGPSILRIQQVVRGDSAAYFCASSLLQGYEQYFGPGTRLTVT.

Regarding this clone: A junction end diverges from the germline sequence, so it may reflect a read error. The CDR3 sequence is CAISGPSASTDTQYF. CDR3 coding DNA: TGTGCCATCAGTGGGCCTAGCGCAAGCACAGATACGCAGTATTTT. J is TRBJ2-3 and V is TRBV6-8, with a tentative D call TRBD2 (6 bases). Germline CDR1 reads MNHGY; CDR2 reads SAAAGT. CDR3 length equals 15 residues.

This clone is medium-sized (0.01 to 0.1%) by share. This rearrangement joins TRBV11-3 to TRBJ2-3, with 14 bases identical to TRBD2. After removal of 4 bases from V and 3 bases from J, the junction contained 3 bases not matched to a gene. The length of the CDR3 is 16 residues. CDR1 is SGHNT, CDR2 YENEEA, per germline. CDR3: CASSSGLAGGTDTQYF. The CDR3 nucleotides read TGTGCCAGCAGCTCCGGACTAGCGGGAGGTACAGATACGCAGTATTTT. Filled out from reference TRBV11-3 and TRBJ2-3, the complete variable domain reads EAGVVQSPRYKIIEKKQPVAFWCNPISGHNTLYWYLQNLGQGPELLIRYENEEAVDDSQLPKDRFSAERLKGVDSTLKIQPAELGDSAVYLCASSSGLAGGTDTQYFGPGTRLTVL.

V gene TRBV29-1 combines with J gene TRBJ1-5; tentatively, D is TRBD1 (6 bases). CDR3 length: 15 residues. V dropped 5 bases and J dropped 6 bases, with 20 bases sitting between them. Germline V gene data show CDR1 as SQVTM and CDR2 as ANQGSEA. CDR3 sequence reads: CSVSQTTGSSQPQHF. The CDR3, as DNA: TGCAGCGTTTCACAAACAACAGGGTCGAGTCAGCCCCAGCATTTT.

CDR3 amino acids: CASSLDSTDTQYF. CDR3 bases: TGTGCCAGCAGCCTCGACAGCACAGATACGCAGTATTTT. The chain employs TRBV7-2 and TRBJ2-3; D unclear. This CDR3 is built from 13 residues. The germline V gene has CDR1 SGHTA and CDR2 FQGNSA. Trimming pared 5 bases from V and 0 bases from J, leaving 6 bases between. Drawing the rest from reference TRBV7-2 and TRBJ2-3, the complete variable domain is GAGVSQSPSNKVTEKGKDVELRCDPISGHTALYWYRQSLGQGLEFLIYFQGNSAPDKSGLPSDRFSAERTGGSVSTLTIQRTQQEDSAVYLCASSLDSTDTQYFGPGTRLTVL.

The genes are TRBV9 and TRBJ2-3, with TRBD1 matching 9 bases. CDR1 and CDR2 (germline): SGDLS, YYNGEE. This CDR3 has 16 residues. With 0 bases clipped from V and 2 bases from J, the junction kept 4 bases outside the gene matches. In DNA form, the CDR3 reads TGTGCCAGCAGCGTAGAGGGACAGGGTTTCACAGATACGCAGTATTTT. It codes for CASSVEGQGFTDTQYF.

The gene calls are TRBV5-1 and TRBJ2-3; TRBD2 agrees at 8 bases. Germline-derived CDR1 and CDR2 are SGHRS and YFSETQ. The V segment lost 4 bases and the J segment 4 bases; nucleotides outside the gene matches: 5. The CDR3 has 14 amino acids. The CDR3 DNA reads TGCGCCAGCAGCCGAGCGGGAGTCGCAGATACGCAGTATTTT. Translated, it gives CASSRAGVADTQYF.

The CDR3 DNA is TGTGCCAGCAGCTTACCCGGACAGACCTCTGGAAACACCATATATTTT. This translates into CASSLPGQTSGNTIYF. The chain is built from TRBV11-3 and TRBJ1-3, with D tentatively TRBD1 (6 bases). Germline V gene sequence: CDR1 SGHNT, CDR2 YENEEA. With 2 bases removed from V and 0 bases from J, the gap between germline ends came to 11 bases. This CDR3 is built from 16 residues.

The chain uses TRBV28 and TRBJ1-3; D perhaps matches TRBD1 (6 bases). The CDR3 has 16 amino acids. Deletions cut 6 bases from V and 1 base from J, with 16 bases between. Germline-derived CDR1 and CDR2 are MDHEN and SYDVKM. The CDR3 sequence is CASSNLGGTSGNTIYF. The CDR3 bases are TGTGCCAGCAGCAACCTTGGGGGGACATCTGGAAACACCATATATTTT. The complete variable domain, with remaining parts taken from reference TRBV28 and TRBJ1-3, reads DVKVTQSSRYLVKRTGEKVFLECVQDMDHENMFWYRQDPGLGLRLIYFSYDVKMKEKGDIPEGYSVSREKKERFSLILESASTNQTSMYLCASSNLGGTSGNTIYFGEGSWLTVV.

V gene TRBV6-8 combines with J gene TRBJ2-1, with 10 bases identical to TRBD2. V lost 5 bases, J lost 3 bases, and 4 bases stayed unmatched. Germline V CDR1 and CDR2: MNHGY, SAAAGT. The CDR3 loop spans 15 amino acids. This CDR3 is CASSTGTSDYNEQFF. The CDR3 DNA reads as TGTGCCAGCAGTACCGGGACTAGCGACTACAATGAGCAGTTCTTC.

V is TRBV6-8 and J is TRBJ2-1; TRBD2 matches 7 bases. The germline V gene encodes CDR1 MNHGY and CDR2 SAAAGT. The CDR3 contains 16 residues. With 10 bases clipped from V and 4 bases from J, the junction kept 16 bases outside the gene matches. This CDR3 is CATGVRELLGYNEQFF. The DNA of the CDR3 is TGTGCCACGGGCGTGCGGGAGCTATTGGGGTACAATGAGCAGTTCTTC.

The chain links TRBV29-1 to TRBJ2-1; 7 nucleotides align to TRBD2. The CDR3 totals 16 residues. Germline CDR1 and CDR2: SQVTM and ANQGSEA. The J segment lost 0 bases and the V segment lost 6 bases, leaving 11 bases of the junction unmatched. This CDR3 is CSVDRDYRLSYNEQFF. The CDR3 DNA reads TGCAGCGTGGACCGGGACTACCGACTCTCCTACAATGAGCAGTTCTTC.